The 21 T cell receptor beta chains reported below all come from one sample, sequenced in a study of regulatory T cells in long-lasting Graves disease. Construction of the TCR beta libraries employed iRepertoire HTBI primers in conjunction with Arm-PCR of CDR3 regions. One entry per CDR3 protein results from TCRdb running MiXCR on the multiplex PCR reads. The table lists under 450,000 distinct CDR3 sequences, about 11% of them singletons. Time point noted: newly diagnosed GD, antithyroid drugs for less than 3 months. PBMC-derived RNA was used for the TCR library. The same sample was also used in a study of T cells in Graves' hyperthyroidism and ophthalmopathy.

Source: peripheral blood mononuclear cells (PBMCs), taken at new diagnosis, from a patient treated with antithyroid drugs. These receptors were collected from a woman aged 18-29 years with Graves disease.

In its sample, this clonotype was seen once. The genes are TRBV4-3 and TRBJ2-1; D is possibly TRBD1 (5 bases). Germline V CDR1 and CDR2: LGHNA, YSLEER. V was trimmed by 1 base and J by 6 bases, leaving 10 bases between them. This CDR3 comprises 14 residues. The CDR3 nucleotides read TGCGCCAGCAGCCAAGTGACAGCTCCCAATGAGCAGTTCTTC. This translates into CASSQVTAPNEQFF.

This clonotype occurred many times. The chain uses TRBV18 and TRBJ2-1; D ambiguous. Between the trimmed V and J ends, which lost 5 bases and 8 bases, there was a span of 4 bases. The CDR3 loop spans 10 amino acids. Germline lookup yields CDR1 KGHSH and CDR2 LQKENI. CDR3 DNA: TGTGCCAGCTCAGGCTATGAGCAGTTCTTC. Translating gives CASSGYEQFF.

Only a few counts were recorded for this clonotype. The gene calls are TRBV4-2 and TRBJ2-1; D is perhaps TRBD2 (5 bases). This CDR3 is built from 15 residues. Between the trimmed V and J ends, which lost 1 base and 6 bases, there was a span of 13 bases. CDR1 and CDR2 (germline): LGHNA, YNFKEQ. CDR3 DNA sequence: TGTGCCAGCAGCCAAGTTCGTTCAGCGGCCAATGAGCAGTTCTTC. Protein sequence: CASSQVRSAANEQFF.

This clonotype was counted ten times or more. The chain couples TRBV20-1 to TRBJ1-1; 8 bases are shared with TRBD1. After removal of 8 bases from V and 11 bases from J, the junction contained 7 bases not matched to a gene. Germline V CDR1 and CDR2: DFQATT, SNEGSKA (reference sequence). This CDR3 contains 10 residues. As DNA, the CDR3 is TGCAGTTGTGAACAGGGGGAGGCTTTCTTT. Translated, it gives CSCEQGEAFF.

This clonotype was observed at least ten times. The chain uses TRBV12-3 or TRBV12-4 and TRBJ1-3, with D unclear. The CDR3 is made up of 17 amino acids. The V end was cut by 0 bases, the J end by 7 bases, with 19 bases between. The CDR3 spells CASSLARIDRRRNTIYF. CDR3 nucleotides: TGTGCCAGCAGTTTAGCGCGAATCGATCGGCGGCGGAACACCATATATTTT.

A remark on this clonotype: A far larger clone is one nucleotide away, so this likely arose from a read error. V is TRBV6-1 and J is TRBJ2-5, with unresolved D. Germline V lookup: CDR1 MNHNS, CDR2 SASEGT. The CDR3 contains 11 residues. For the CDR3, the DNA is TGTTCCAGCATCGTCGGAGAGACCCAGTACTTC. This encodes CSSIVGETQYF.

At least ten counts were recorded for this clonotype. The genes are TRBV3-1 and TRBJ2-5, with TRBD1 as a possible D gene (5 bases). In germline, CDR1 is LGHDT, CDR2 YNNKEL (reference sequence). Trimming removed 1 base at V and 1 base at J, with 16 bases between. The CDR3 sequence is 17 residues long. CDR3 residues: CASSQVFDRKSQETQYF. The CDR3 coding sequence is TGTGCCAGCAGCCAAGTCTTCGACAGAAAAAGCCAAGAGACCCAGTACTTC.

V and J are TRBV4-3 and TRBJ2-7, with D maybe TRBD1 (5 bases). Germline V CDR1 and CDR2: LGHNA, YSLEER. CDR3 length: 15 amino acids. V was shortened by 1 base and J by 2 bases, with 12 bases between the two germline ends. The CDR3 protein is CASSQGLDNAYEQYF. CDR3 nucleotides: TGCGCCAGCAGCCAAGGGCTGGACAATGCCTACGAGCAGTACTTC.

This clonotype came up many times. V gene TRBV5-1 combines with J gene TRBJ2-3; D might be TRBD2 (6 bases). The V end lost 4 bases, the J end lost 10 bases, and 22 bases lay between the germline ends. Germline V lookup: CDR1 SGHRS, CDR2 YFSETQ. The CDR3 loop spans 15 amino acids. CDR3 in DNA: TGCGCCAGCAGCCCTGCGTTGGGGACTGCCTTGGCGCAGTATTTT. Protein product: CASSPALGTALAQYF. The whole variable domain, filled in from reference TRBV5-1 and TRBJ2-3, reads KAGVTQTPRYLIKTRGQQVTLSCSPISGHRSVSWYQQTPGQGLQFLFEYFSETQRNKGNFPGRFSGRQFSNSRSEMNVSTLELGDSALYLCASSPALGTALAQYFGPGTRLTVL.

This clonotype was seen ten or more times. The chain employs TRBV6-1 and TRBJ2-7; D is ambiguous. The CDR3 contains 12 residues. Germline CDR1 reads MNHNS; CDR2 reads SASEGT. Trimming stripped 5 bases from V and 3 bases from J, with 8 bases between. CDR3 protein: CASSRSYYEQYF. The DNA of the CDR3 is TGTGCCAGCAGTCGCAGTTACTACGAGCAGTACTTC.

The chain employs TRBV7-3 and TRBJ2-2; tentatively, D is TRBD2 (5 bases). The CDR3 runs 17 residues. Germline lookup yields CDR1 SGHTA and CDR2 FQGTGA. The V end lost 2 bases, the J end lost 0 bases, and 13 bases lay between the germline ends. The CDR3 sequence is CASSLELAKANTGELFF. The CDR3 DNA reads TGTGCCAGCAGCTTAGAGCTAGCCAAAGCGAACACCGGGGAGCTGTTTTTT. Based on the CDR3 plus reference TRBV7-3 and TRBJ2-2, the full variable domain is GAGVSQTPSNKVTEKGKYVELRCDPISGHTALYWYRQSLGQGPEFLIYFQGTGAADDSGLPNDRFFAVRPEGSVSTLKIQRTERGDSAVYLCASSLELAKANTGELFFGEGSRLTVL.

This clonotype showed up just a few times. The CDR3 region is CASSFEGGEQFF. CDR3 coding DNA: TGTGCCAGCAGTTTCGAGGGCGGGGAGCAGTTCTTC. The chain has TRBV27 and TRBJ2-1, with D maybe TRBD2 (5 bases). The germline V gene encodes CDR1 MNHEY and CDR2 SMNVEV (reference sequence). This CDR3 spans 12 amino acids. Trimming cost V 3 bases and J 10 bases, with 10 bases left between them.

This clonotype showed up many times. V gene TRBV10-3 combines with J gene TRBJ2-7; 13 bases map to TRBD2. The length of the CDR3 is 15 residues. CDR1 ENHRY and CDR2 SYGVKD come from the germline V gene. With V trimmed by 6 bases and J by 4 bases, 6 bases remained unmatched. The CDR3 loop reads CAISRTSGSIYEQYF. The CDR3 coding sequence is TGTGCCATCAGCCGGACTAGCGGGAGTATATACGAGCAGTACTTC.

A remark on this clonotype: Given a much more abundant clone one base away, this may be a read error. The conserved final phenylalanine or tryptophan is absent from the CDR3, which likely points to a read error. V and J are TRBV13 and TRBJ2-5, with D unclear. Judging by the DNA end, TRBJ2-1 fits better; the J call may be wrong. The CDR3 contains 11 residues. Germline assignment: CDR1 PRHDT and CDR2 FYEKMQ (reference sequence). The DNA for the CDR3 is TGTGCCAGCAGCGACCGAGGTGAGCAGTTCTCC. The encoded protein is CASSDRGEQFS.

This clonotype was seen many times. The chain links TRBV5-6 to TRBJ2-1; D is ambiguous. The CDR3 is 11 amino acids. V gave up 1 base and J gave up 10 bases, with 6 bases separating them. Germline V CDR1 and CDR2: SGHDT, YYEEEE. The CDR3 here is CASSLSLEQFF. The CDR3 DNA is TGTGCCAGCAGCTTGAGTTTGGAGCAGTTCTTC.

This chain connects TRBV5-4 to TRBJ1-4; TRBD1 matches at 9 bases. Losses at the gene ends were 2 bases for V and 7 bases for J; bases not matched to a gene: 3. CDR3 length: 14 residues. Germline loops: CDR1 SGHNT, CDR2 YYREEE (reference sequence). The CDR3 bases are TGTGCCAGCAGCTTCGGGACAGGGACTGAAAAACTGTTTTTT. Protein: CASSFGTGTEKLFF.

As for this clonotype: A read error is possible here, since a much larger clone lies one base away. The chain couples TRBV20-1 to TRBJ2-6; a weak D match, TRBD1 (6 bases). The V end was cut by 5 bases, the J end by 0 bases, with 17 bases between. The CDR3 is 17 amino acids. Germline V gives CDR1 DFQATT, CDR2 SNEGSKA (reference sequence). Written as DNA, the CDR3 is TGCAGTGCTGGAGCGAGAGGACAGACCTCTGGGGCCAACGTCCTGACTTTC. This sequence encodes CSAGARGQTSGANVLTF.

This clonotype appeared many times. J is TRBJ2-1 and V is TRBV15; D is unresolved. Germline CDR1 LNHNV, CDR2 YYDKDF (reference sequence). Trimming pared 0 bases from V and 4 bases from J, leaving 7 bases between. CDR3 length: 14 residues. CDR3 protein: CATSRDDIYNEQFF. In DNA, the CDR3 is TGTGCCACCAGCAGAGATGACATATACAATGAGCAGTTCTTC.

There are many counts of this clonotype. The rearrangement uses TRBV10-3 and TRBJ1-1; no firm D call. Per the germline V gene, CDR1 is ENHRY and CDR2 is SYGVKD. This CDR3 contains 13 residues. V shed 3 bases and J shed 4 bases, with 9 bases lying between them. Here the CDR3 reads CAISELEGTEAFF. For the CDR3, the DNA is TGTGCCATCAGTGAATTGGAAGGCACTGAAGCTTTCTTT.

This clonotype showed up many times. This chain joins TRBV12-3 or TRBV12-4 and TRBJ2-7, with 9 nucleotides matching TRBD2. The CDR3 length is 20 residues. V lost 3 bases to trimming and J lost 1 base; unmatched junction nucleotides: 19. CDR3 bases: TGTGCCAGCAGTTTGCACCCAGGGGGAAGGGGCGGGAGGGAATCCTACGAGCAGTACTTC. This translates into CASSLHPGGRGGRESYEQYF.

V usage is TRBV4-3 and J usage is TRBJ1-1; D gene ambiguous. The CDR3 spans 13 residues. Germline CDR1 reads LGHNA; CDR2 reads YSLEER. With 0 bases removed from V and 5 bases from J, the gap between germline ends came to 7 bases. The CDR3 DNA is TGCGCCAGCAGCCAAGACGGGGTAACTGAAGCTTTCTTT. Residues: CASSQDGVTEAFF.